This TCR beta chain appears in the sequencing data of a study of blood T cell repertoires in COVID-19. This CDR3 contains 15 residues. CDR1 and CDR2 (germline): SGHAT, FQNNGV. V lost 1 base and J lost 3; bases outside the gene matches: 2. In the original workflow: Nucleated cell number was recorded as an estimate derived from reference gene primer amplification. Clones were sequenced by immunoSEQ multiplex PCR, and TCRdb holds only the in-frame ones, with some missing. V, J and clone size are those of that table, while D and trimming were read from the DNA. The sample lists about 280,000 clones; roughly 86% were seen once.

The sample consisted of peripheral blood. The chain uses TRBV11-2 and TRBJ1-4; 7 positions agree with TRBD1. This clonotype originated in a man between 18 and 35 years old with active or convalescent COVID-19. The CDR3 protein is CASSLAGGANEKLFF. The CDR3 DNA follows: TGTGCCAGCAGCTTAGCAGGGGGAGCTAATGAAAAACTGTTTTTT.